This TCR beta chain was profiled in a study of cytomegalovirus exposure and HLA in healthy donors. Whole-study findings and limits: As a later analysis showed, a missense DCLRE1C variant was linked to trimming of TCR beta V- and J-genes.

PCR employed 60 Vbeta and 13 Jbeta primers. Assay used: immunoSEQ multiplex PCR; TCRdb lists only in-frame clones, some missing. The sample includes over 60,000 clones, about 75% seen only once; the top ten take 12%. CDR3 size: 15 residues. Trimming shortened V by 6 bases and J by 4 bases, and 17 bases separated the two germline ends. Germline lookup yields CDR1 KGHSH and CDR2 LQKENI. Of note for this clone: Its antigen is not identified.

Sequencing was carried out using PBMCs. This TCR was recovered from a man between 70 and 80 years old in good health and CMV-seronegative. The rearrangement joins TRBV18 to TRBJ2-3; a possible D gene is TRBD2 (6 bases). The CDR3 loop is CASSPGIGDSDTQYF. The CDR3 DNA reads TGTGCCAGCTCCCCCGGGATAGGGGACTCAGATACGCAGTATTTT.